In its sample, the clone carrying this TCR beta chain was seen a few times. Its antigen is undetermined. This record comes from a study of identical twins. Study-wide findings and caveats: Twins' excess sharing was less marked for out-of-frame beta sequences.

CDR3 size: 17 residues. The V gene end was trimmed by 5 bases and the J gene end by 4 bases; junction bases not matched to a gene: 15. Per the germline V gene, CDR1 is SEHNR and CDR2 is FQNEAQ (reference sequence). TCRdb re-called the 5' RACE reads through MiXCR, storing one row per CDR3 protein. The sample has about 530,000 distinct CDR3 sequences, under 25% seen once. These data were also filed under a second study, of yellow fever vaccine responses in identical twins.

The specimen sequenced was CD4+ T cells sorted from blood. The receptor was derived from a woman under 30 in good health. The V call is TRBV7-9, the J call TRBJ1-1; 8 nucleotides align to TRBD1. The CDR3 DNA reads TGTGCCAGCAGCCCGCCGGACAGGGTAGAACGTAGCACTGAAGCTTTCTTT. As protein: CASSPPDRVERSTEAFF. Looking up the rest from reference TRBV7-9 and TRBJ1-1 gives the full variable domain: DTGVSQNPRHKITKRGQNVTFRCDPISEHNRLYWYRQTLGQGPEFLTYFQNEAQLEKSRLLSDRFSAERPKGSFSTLEIQRTEQGDSAMYLCASSPPDRVERSTEAFFGQGTRLTVV.